This T cell receptor (beta chain) was sequenced during a study of T cells in Graves' hyperthyroidism and ophthalmopathy. V lost 5 bases, J lost 0 bases, and 17 bases lay in between. Germline CDR1 is MNHEY and CDR2 is SMNVEV (reference sequence). This CDR3 region has 17 residues. This clonotype was seen ten or more times. No antigen is known for it. Stable Graves' hyperthyroidism meant no ophthalmopathy progression within 18 months. PBMCs came from about 10 ml fresh peripheral blood. It was RNA transcripts that yielded the amplified TCR beta CDR3 regions. HTBI primers were used for first-round RT-PCR of the TCR CDR3. TCRdb processed the multiplex PCR reads anew with MiXCR; each CDR3 protein has one entry. The sample contains roughly 420,000 distinct CDR3 sequences, roughly 13% of which appear only once. Study-level findings and limits: A median 6.5 months before onset, the model predicted ophthalmopathy. Most thyroid clonotypes with frequency above 0.001 were detected in blood.

The source material was blood. This chain joins TRBV27 and TRBJ1-3, with TRBD1 as a possible D gene (5 bases). The TCR comes from a woman younger than 30 with Graves' hyperthyroidism. Written as DNA, the CDR3 is TGTGCCAGCAGTCCGTTCGGACCAGGGTCCTCTGGAAACACCATATATTTT. It is translated as CASSPFGPGSSGNTIYF.